A single sample is the source of the 12 T cell receptor beta chains below, sequenced in a study of technical replicates of blood from several donors. Profiled with immunoSEQ multiplex PCR; TCRdb holds only in-frame clones, not every one. The sample lists 70,000 to 80,000 clones, about nine tenths occurring once. The sample comprised T cells isolated from PBMCs. All receptors come from a human donor in good health. Some clones in this sample may be carry-over from other donors' samples.

This sequence joins TRBV27 and TRBJ2-7; 7 bases align to TRBD1. V shed 9 bases, J shed 1 base, and the junction held 15 bases outside the gene matches. Germline loops: CDR1 MNHEY, CDR2 SMNVEV (reference sequence). The CDR3 extends over 16 amino acids. CDR3 region: CASRDSTYYQSYEQYF. CDR3 DNA sequence: TGTGCCAGTAGGGACAGCACCTATTACCAGTCCTACGAGCAGTACTTC.

V usage is TRBV7-9 and J usage is TRBJ2-1; D remains unclear. Germline V CDR1 and CDR2: SEHNR, FQNEAQ (reference sequence). The CDR3 covers 12 residues. V lost 8 bases and J lost 7, with 12 bases in between. Written as DNA, the CDR3 is TGTGCCAGCGACCTAGGCCGGAATGAGCAGTTCTTC. Residues: CASDLGRNEQFF.

The V call is TRBV27, the J call TRBJ2-7; 13 bases fit TRBD2. CDR1 and CDR2 from the germline V gene are MNHEY and SMNVEV (reference sequence). Germline trimming cut 5 bases from V and 4 bases from J; bases unmatched to any gene: 5. CDR3 length: 15 residues. The CDR3 DNA is TGTGCCAGCAGTCTCGGACTAGCGGGAGATTACGAGCAGTACTTC. Translated: CASSLGLAGDYEQYF.

The rearrangement uses TRBV28 and TRBJ1-3; no clear D. The CDR3 sequence is 16 residues long. Trimming left V 5 bases short and J 0 bases short, with 14 bases between. CDR1 is MDHEN, CDR2 SYDVKM, per germline. The CDR3 loop is CASSAHFSASGNTIYF. CDR3 coding DNA: TGTGCCAGCAGTGCTCACTTCTCCGCCTCTGGAAACACCATATATTTT.

In the case of this clone: Other DNA sequences in this sample translate to the same CDR3. The rearrangement joins TRBV9 to TRBJ2-4, with 7 bases lining up with TRBD1. Germline V gives CDR1 SGDLS, CDR2 YYNGEE. The CDR3 runs to 14 residues. J gave up 6 bases and V 0 bases, and 3 bases lay outside the gene matches. This chain's CDR3 is CASSVGAGGNIQYF. CDR3 DNA: TGTGCCAGCAGCGTAGGAGCAGGGGGAAACATTCAGTACTTC.

The chain combines TRBV6-5 with TRBJ1-5, with 7 bases matching TRBD1. The CDR3 totals 14 residues. The trim removed 6 bases at V and 6 bases at J, leaving 8 bases unmatched. The germline gives CDR1 MNHEY, CDR2 SVGAGI. The CDR3 sequence is CASRRRQGSQPQHF. As DNA, the CDR3 is TGTGCCAGCAGGAGAAGACAGGGTAGTCAGCCCCAGCATTTT.

The chain uses TRBV30 and TRBJ2-7, with D perhaps TRBD2 (6 bases). Germline CDR1 and CDR2: GTSNPN and SVGIG (reference sequence). Trimming removed 2 bases at V and 2 bases at J, with 13 bases between. The CDR3 runs to 14 residues. CDR3 residues: CAWSRGAATYEQYF. The CDR3 nucleotides read TGTGCCTGGAGTCGCGGGGCTGCCACCTACGAGCAGTACTTC.

The gene calls are TRBV6-1 and TRBJ2-1, with D maybe TRBD2 (5 bases). Germline V gives CDR1 MNHNS, CDR2 SASEGT. V lost 7 bases to trimming and J lost 13 bases, with 20 bases between them. The length of the CDR3 is 13 residues. The CDR3 is CASTEGDSVNQFF. The CDR3, as DNA: TGTGCCAGCACCGAAGGAGATAGCGTAAACCAGTTCTTC.

The CDR3 region is CASSSRQTNEQFF. In DNA, the CDR3 is TGTGCCAGCAGCTCCAGACAGACCAATGAGCAGTTCTTC. The V call is TRBV11-3, the J call TRBJ2-1; tentatively, D is TRBD1 (5 bases). The CDR3 spans 13 residues. The V gene's germline CDR1 is SGHNT and CDR2 YENEEA. V lost 4 bases and J lost 6, with 10 bases in between.

The rearrangement joins TRBV18 to TRBJ2-1; 9 bases are a match to TRBD1. The CDR3 has 15 amino acids. CDR1 is KGHSH, CDR2 LQKENI, per germline. The ends lost 9 bases at V and 6 bases at J; junction bases unmatched: 12. In DNA form, the CDR3 reads TGTGCCAGTTTACCATCCGGGACAGGGATCAATGAGCAGTTCTTC. Protein sequence: CASLPSGTGINEQFF.

This chain links TRBV5-4 with TRBJ2-1, with a possible D match to TRBD2 (5 bases). CDR1 is SGHNT and CDR2 is YYREEE in the germline V gene (reference sequence). Deletions cut 4 bases from V and 6 bases from J, with 14 bases between. The CDR3 runs 14 residues. This CDR3 is CASSPAGTGNEQFF. CDR3 nucleotide sequence: TGTGCCAGCAGCCCGGCGGGTACGGGCAATGAGCAGTTCTTC. The full variable domain, its missing parts supplied by reference TRBV5-4 and TRBJ2-1, is ETGVTQSPTHLIKTRGQQVTLRCSSQSGHNTVSWYQQALGQGPQFIFQYYREEENGRGNFPPRFSGLQFPNYSSELNVNALELDDSALYLCASSPAGTGNEQFFGPGTRLTVL.

This clone occurred a few times. CDR3 sequence: CASSSGGNTEAFF. Here the CDR3 DNA reads TGTGCCAGCTCATCCGGGGGGAACACTGAAGCTTTCTTT. The chain uses TRBV18 and TRBJ1-1; TRBD1 is a possible D gene (5 bases). This CDR3 contains 13 residues. V lost 5 bases and J lost 1, with 8 bases in between. Germline values: CDR1 KGHSH, CDR2 LQKENI.